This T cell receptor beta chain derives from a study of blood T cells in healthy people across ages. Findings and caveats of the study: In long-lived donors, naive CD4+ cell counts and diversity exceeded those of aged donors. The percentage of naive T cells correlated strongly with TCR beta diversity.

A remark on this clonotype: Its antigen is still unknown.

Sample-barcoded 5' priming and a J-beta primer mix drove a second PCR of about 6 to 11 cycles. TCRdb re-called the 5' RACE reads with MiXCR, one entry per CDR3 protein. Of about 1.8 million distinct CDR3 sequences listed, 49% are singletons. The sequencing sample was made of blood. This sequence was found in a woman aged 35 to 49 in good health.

The CDR3 coding sequence is TGCAGTGCTCCCCAGGGGCAAGGGACGGAGACCCAGTACTTC. It translates to CSAPQGQGTETQYF. This chain uses TRBV20-1 with TRBJ2-5; possibly TRBD1 for D (6 bases). Germline V gene data show CDR1 as DFQATT and CDR2 as SNEGSKA (reference sequence). The CDR3 covers 14 residues. V lost 5 bases and J lost 5, with 18 bases in between.